What follows are 11 T cell receptor beta chains derived from one specimen sequenced in a study of T cell responses to AZD1222 COVID-19 vaccine. The table came from immunoSEQ multiplex PCR; TCRdb's copy has only in-frame clones and leaves some out. The data contain roughly 30,000 clones, 78% of them singletons. The sample in question was peripheral blood, obtained 28 days after the second AZD1222 dose. The receptors were gathered from an adult who received the AZD1222 COVID-19 vaccine.

This chain links TRBV19 with TRBJ2-3; 16 bases fit TRBD2. The V gene end was trimmed by 1 base and the J gene end by 10 bases; junction bases not matched to a gene: 11. CDR3 length equals 18 residues. Germline V lookup: CDR1 LNHDA, CDR2 SQIVND (reference sequence). CDR3 nucleotides: TGTGCCAGTAGTATAGGGGAAGGGACTAGCGGGGGGGCCTCATCGCAGTATTTT. Translated: CASSIGEGTSGGASSQYF. Drawing the rest from reference TRBV19 and TRBJ2-3, the complete variable domain is DGGITQSPKYLFRKEGQNVTLSCEQNLNHDAMYWYRQDPGQGLRLIYYSQIVNDFQKGDIAEGYSVSREKKESFPLTVTSAQKNPTAFYLCASSIGEGTSGGASSQYFGPGTRLTVL.

The sample holds one count of this clone. The chain employs TRBV10-1 and TRBJ1-1, with D tentatively TRBD1 (6 bases). Looked up from germline, CDR1 is WNHNN and CDR2 is SYGVQD (reference sequence). The CDR3 extends over 16 amino acids. Trimming cost V 0 bases and J 4 bases, with 15 bases left between them. The CDR3 nucleotides read TGCGCCAGCAGTGAGTCCCGGGGGCGCGTGGGCACTGAAGCTTTCTTT. Amino acids: CASSESRGRVGTEAFF.

This clone was seen more than once but under ten times. V gene TRBV3-1 (or the pseudogene TRBV3-2) combines with J gene TRBJ2-3; a possible D gene is TRBD2 (6 bases). The ends were cut back, 4 bases at V and 1 base at J, with 12 bases in the middle. CDR3 length: 15 residues. Germline lookup yields CDR1 LGHDT and CDR2 YNNKEL (reference sequence). The CDR3 nucleotides are TGTGCCAGCAGCCTAGACTCGGGGGGCACAGATACGCAGTATTTT. Amino acids: CASSLDSGGTDTQYF.

In this sample, this clone turned up a few times. The chain carries TRBV7-6 and TRBJ2-3; D tentatively reads TRBD1 or TRBD2 (5 bases each). This CDR3 contains 15 residues. In germline, CDR1 is SGHVS, CDR2 FNYEAQ. Trimming removed 7 bases from V and 1 base from J, with 15 bases in between. The CDR3 sequence is CASTGTGLRTDTQYF. CDR3 in DNA: TGTGCCAGCACCGGGACCGGCCTTCGCACAGATACGCAGTATTTT. Combining the CDR3 with reference TRBV7-6 and TRBJ2-3 gives the whole variable domain GAGVSQSPRYKVTKRGQDVALRCDPISGHVSLYWYRQALGQGPEFLTYFNYEAQQDKSGLPNDRFSAERPEGSISTLTIQRTEQRDSAMYRCASTGTGLRTDTQYFGPGTRLTVL.

The chain couples TRBV28 to TRBJ1-1, with D maybe TRBD1 (5 bases). The CDR3 spans 14 residues. V lost 6 bases and J 6 bases, leaving 17 bases between the germline ends. Germline-derived CDR1 and CDR2 are MDHEN and SYDVKM. The CDR3 loop is CASSPLGVYAEAFF. The DNA for the CDR3 is TGTGCCAGCAGCCCCTTGGGGGTCTACGCTGAAGCTTTCTTT.

The chain couples TRBV24-1 to TRBJ1-2; D not certain. The CDR3 runs 16 residues. The germline V gene has CDR1 KGHDR and CDR2 SFDVKD. Trimming left V 2 bases short and J 0 bases short, with 12 bases between. CDR3 sequence reads: CATSDSVTLSNYGYTF. The CDR3 nucleotides are TGTGCCACCAGTGATTCCGTGACACTTTCTAACTATGGCTACACCTTC.

The rearrangement joins TRBV6-2 or TRBV6-3 to TRBJ2-1; no reliable D call. The CDR3 is 14 residues long. V lost 2 bases and J 5 bases, leaving 10 bases between the germline ends. Germline values: CDR1 MNHEY, CDR2 SVGEGT. The DNA for the CDR3 is TGTGCCAGCAGTTACGACCCAGACAACAATGAGCAGTTCTTC. This gives the protein CASSYDPDNNEQFF.

The chain couples TRBV6-5 to TRBJ1-1; 8 bases agree with TRBD1. Looked up from germline, CDR1 is MNHEY and CDR2 is SVGAGI. The length of the CDR3 is 14 residues. V lost 6 bases, J lost 5 bases, and 8 bases stayed unmatched. CDR3 residues: CASRTGQGRTEAFF. The DNA of the CDR3 is TGTGCCAGCAGAACAGGACAGGGCCGGACTGAAGCTTTCTTT.

This chain joins TRBV12-5 and TRBJ2-7; possible D gene TRBD1, 5 bases. Between the trimmed V and J ends, which lost 6 bases and 7 bases, there was a span of 22 bases. The V gene's germline CDR1 is LGHNT and CDR2 FRNRAP. This CDR3 region has 15 residues. The chain's CDR3 is CASGPIGQIHREQYF. The DNA of the CDR3 is TGTGCTAGTGGCCCTATAGGACAAATTCACAGGGAGCAGTACTTC.

The gene calls are TRBV2 and TRBJ2-3; 8 nucleotides agree with TRBD1. Germline assignment: CDR1 SNHLY and CDR2 FYNNEI. V shed 10 bases, J shed 1 base, and the junction held 7 bases outside the gene matches. The CDR3 extends over 14 amino acids. Written as DNA, the CDR3 is TGTGCCAACCAGGGGGCGCCGGGCACAGATACGCAGTATTTT. This gives the protein CANQGAPGTDTQYF.

V and J are TRBV18 and TRBJ2-7; D is possibly TRBD1 (5 bases). Trimming removed 5 bases from V and 0 bases from J, with 5 bases in between. The CDR3 has 12 amino acids. Germline lookup yields CDR1 KGHSH and CDR2 LQKENI. CDR3 nucleotides: TGTGCCAGCTCAGACAGCTCCTACGAGCAGTACTTC. Translating gives CASSDSSYEQYF.